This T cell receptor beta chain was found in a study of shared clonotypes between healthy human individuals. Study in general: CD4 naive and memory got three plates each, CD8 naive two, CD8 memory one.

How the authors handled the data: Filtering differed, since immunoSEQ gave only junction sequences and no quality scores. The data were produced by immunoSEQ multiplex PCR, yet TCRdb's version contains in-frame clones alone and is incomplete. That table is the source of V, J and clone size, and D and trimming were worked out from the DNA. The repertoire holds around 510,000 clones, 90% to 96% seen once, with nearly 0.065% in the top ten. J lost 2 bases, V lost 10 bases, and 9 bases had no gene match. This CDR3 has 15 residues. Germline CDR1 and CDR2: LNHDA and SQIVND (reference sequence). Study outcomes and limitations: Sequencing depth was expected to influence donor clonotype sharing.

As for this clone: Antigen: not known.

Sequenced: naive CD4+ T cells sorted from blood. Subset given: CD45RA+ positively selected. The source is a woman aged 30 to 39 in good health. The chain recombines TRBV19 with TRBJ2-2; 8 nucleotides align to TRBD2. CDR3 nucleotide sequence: TGTGCCACTGATCCTAGCGGGTTTAACACCGGGGAGCTGTTTTTT. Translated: CATDPSGFNTGELFF. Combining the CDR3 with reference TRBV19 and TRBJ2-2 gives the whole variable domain DGGITQSPKYLFRKEGQNVTLSCEQNLNHDAMYWYRQDPGQGLRLIYYSQIVNDFQKGDIAEGYSVSREKKESFPLTVTSAQKNPTAFYLCATDPSGFNTGELFFGEGSRLTVL.